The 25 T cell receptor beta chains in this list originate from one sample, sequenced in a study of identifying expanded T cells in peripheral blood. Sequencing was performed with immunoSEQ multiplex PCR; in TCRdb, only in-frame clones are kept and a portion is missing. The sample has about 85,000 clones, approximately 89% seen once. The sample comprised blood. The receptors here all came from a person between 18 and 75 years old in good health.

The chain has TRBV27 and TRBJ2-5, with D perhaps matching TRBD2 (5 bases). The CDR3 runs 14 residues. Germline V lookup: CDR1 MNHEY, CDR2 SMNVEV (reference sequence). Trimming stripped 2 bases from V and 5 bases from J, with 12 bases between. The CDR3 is CASSLGRWEETQYF. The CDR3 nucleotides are TGTGCCAGCAGTTTAGGACGGTGGGAGGAGACCCAGTACTTC.

In DNA form, the CDR3 reads TGTGCCAGCAGCGTCGACAGGGGCTCGAATTCACCCCTCCACTTT. Its translation is CASSVDRGSNSPLHF. The V gene is TRBV5-4, the J gene TRBJ1-6, with 8 bases identical to TRBD1. V shed 4 bases, J shed 7 bases, and the junction held 7 bases outside the gene matches. From germline, CDR1 is SGHNT and CDR2 YYREEE (reference sequence). The CDR3 has 15 residues. Using reference TRBV5-4 and TRBJ1-6 for the parts outside the CDR3, the full variable domain is ETGVTQSPTHLIKTRGQQVTLRCSSQSGHNTVSWYQQALGQGPQFIFQYYREEENGRGNFPPRFSGLQFPNYSSELNVNALELDDSALYLCASSVDRGSNSPLHFGNGTRLTVT.

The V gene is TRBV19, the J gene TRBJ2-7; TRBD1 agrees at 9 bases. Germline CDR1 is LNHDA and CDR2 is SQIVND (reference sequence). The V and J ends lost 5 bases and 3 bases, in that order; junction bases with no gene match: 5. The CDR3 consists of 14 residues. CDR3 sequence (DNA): TGTGCCAGTAGTTTTAGGACAGGGGACTACGAGCAGTACTTC. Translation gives CASSFRTGDYEQYF.

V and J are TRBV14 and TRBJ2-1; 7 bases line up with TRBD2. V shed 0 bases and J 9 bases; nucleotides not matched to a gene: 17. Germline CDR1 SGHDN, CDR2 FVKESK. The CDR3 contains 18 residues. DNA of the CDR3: TGTGCCAGCAGCCAAGATCTTACGCCTAGCGGTAGGCCCGTTGAGCAGTTCTTC. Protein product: CASSQDLTPSGRPVEQFF.

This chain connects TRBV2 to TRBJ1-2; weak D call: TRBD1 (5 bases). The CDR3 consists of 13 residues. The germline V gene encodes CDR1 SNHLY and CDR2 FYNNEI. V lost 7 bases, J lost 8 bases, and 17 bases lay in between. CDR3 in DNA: TGTGCCAGCACCCGGGGACCGAATGTGGGCTACACCTTC. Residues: CASTRGPNVGYTF.

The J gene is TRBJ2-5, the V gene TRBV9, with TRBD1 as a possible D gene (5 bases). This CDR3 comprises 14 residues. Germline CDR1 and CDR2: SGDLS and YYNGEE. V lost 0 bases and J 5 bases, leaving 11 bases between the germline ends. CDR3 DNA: TGTGCCAGCAGCGTAGGGACAACGAGGGAGACCCAGTACTTC. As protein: CASSVGTTRETQYF.

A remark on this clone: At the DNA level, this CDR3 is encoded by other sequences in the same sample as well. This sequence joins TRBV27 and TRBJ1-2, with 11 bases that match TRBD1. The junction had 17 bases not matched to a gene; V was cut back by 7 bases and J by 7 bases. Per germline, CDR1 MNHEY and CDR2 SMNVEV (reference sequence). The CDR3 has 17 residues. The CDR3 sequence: CASTTNPGGGQGGGYTF. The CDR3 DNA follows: TGTGCCAGCACCACTAACCCAGGGGGGGGACAGGGGGGTGGCTACACCTTC.

The CDR3 nucleotides read TGTGCCAGTAGTACCTTCTCGCTGGGAATCCAATATGGCTACACCTTC. Its translation: CASSTFSLGIQYGYTF. The J gene is TRBJ1-2, the V gene TRBV19; no clear D. Per the germline V gene, CDR1 is LNHDA and CDR2 is SQIVND (reference sequence). The CDR3 consists of 16 residues. Trimming stripped 4 bases from V and 5 bases from J, with 20 bases between.

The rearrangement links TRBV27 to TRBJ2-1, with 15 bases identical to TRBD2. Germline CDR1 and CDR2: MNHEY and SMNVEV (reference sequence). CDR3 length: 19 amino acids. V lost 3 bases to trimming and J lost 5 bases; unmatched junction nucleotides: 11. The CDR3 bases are TGTGCCAGCAGTTTGCCGGGGACTAGCGGGAGGCTGGGGAACAATGAGCAGTTCTTC. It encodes CASSLPGTSGRLGNNEQFF.

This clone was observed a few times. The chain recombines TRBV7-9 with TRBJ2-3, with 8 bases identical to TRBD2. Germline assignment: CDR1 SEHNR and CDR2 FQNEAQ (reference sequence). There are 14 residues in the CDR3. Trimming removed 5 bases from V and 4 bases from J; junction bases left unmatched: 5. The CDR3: CASSPTSGADTQYF. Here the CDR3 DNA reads TGTGCCAGCAGCCCTACTAGCGGTGCAGATACGCAGTATTTT.

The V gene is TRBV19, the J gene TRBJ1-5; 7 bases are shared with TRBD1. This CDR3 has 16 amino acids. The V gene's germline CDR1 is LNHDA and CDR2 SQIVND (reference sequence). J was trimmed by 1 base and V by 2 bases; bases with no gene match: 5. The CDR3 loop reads CASSIPRDRSNQPQHF. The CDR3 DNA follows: TGTGCCAGTAGTATACCCCGGGACAGAAGCAATCAGCCCCAGCATTTT.

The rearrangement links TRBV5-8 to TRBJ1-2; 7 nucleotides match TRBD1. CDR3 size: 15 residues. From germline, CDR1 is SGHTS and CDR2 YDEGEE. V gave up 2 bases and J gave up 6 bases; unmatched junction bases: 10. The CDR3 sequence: CASSLSTGDSHGYTF. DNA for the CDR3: TGTGCCAGCAGCTTATCAACAGGGGACTCACATGGCTACACCTTC.

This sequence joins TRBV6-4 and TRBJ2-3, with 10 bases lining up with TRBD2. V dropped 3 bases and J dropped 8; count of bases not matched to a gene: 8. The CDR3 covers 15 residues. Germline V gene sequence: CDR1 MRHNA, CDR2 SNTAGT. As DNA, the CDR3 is TGTGCCAGCAGTGAGGCTAGCGGGGGCCTTTTTACGCAGTATTTT. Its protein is CASSEASGGLFTQYF.

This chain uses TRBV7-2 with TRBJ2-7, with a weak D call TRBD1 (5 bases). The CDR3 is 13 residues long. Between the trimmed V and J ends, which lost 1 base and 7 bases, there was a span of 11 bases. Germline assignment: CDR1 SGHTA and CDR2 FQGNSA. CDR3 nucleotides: TGTGCCAGCAGCTTAGACAGGCATCGGGAGCAGTACTTC. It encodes CASSLDRHREQYF.

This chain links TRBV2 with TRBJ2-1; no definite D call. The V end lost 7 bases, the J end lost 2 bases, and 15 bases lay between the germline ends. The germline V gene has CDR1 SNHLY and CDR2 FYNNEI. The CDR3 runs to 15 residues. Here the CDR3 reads CASTTSRSTYNEQFF. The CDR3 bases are TGTGCCAGCACTACGTCGAGATCCACCTACAATGAGCAGTTCTTC.

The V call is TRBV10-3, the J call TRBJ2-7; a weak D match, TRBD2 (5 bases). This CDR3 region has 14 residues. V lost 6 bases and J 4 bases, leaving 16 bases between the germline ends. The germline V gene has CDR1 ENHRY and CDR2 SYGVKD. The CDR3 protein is CAISPSAGAYEQYF. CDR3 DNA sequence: TGTGCCATCAGCCCGTCGGCGGGTGCTTACGAGCAGTACTTC.

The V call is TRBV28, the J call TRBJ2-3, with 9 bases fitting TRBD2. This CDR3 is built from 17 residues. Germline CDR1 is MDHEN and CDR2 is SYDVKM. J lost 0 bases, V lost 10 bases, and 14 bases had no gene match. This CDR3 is CATQGRSGSSSTDTQYF. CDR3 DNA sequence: TGTGCCACCCAGGGTCGTAGCGGGAGTTCTAGCACAGATACGCAGTATTTT.

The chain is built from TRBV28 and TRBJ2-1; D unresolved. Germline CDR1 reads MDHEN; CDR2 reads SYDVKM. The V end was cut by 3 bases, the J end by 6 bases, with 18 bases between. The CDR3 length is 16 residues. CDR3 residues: CASSFWSDSFGNEQFF. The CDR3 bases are TGTGCCAGCAGTTTCTGGTCAGACTCGTTCGGCAATGAGCAGTTCTTC.

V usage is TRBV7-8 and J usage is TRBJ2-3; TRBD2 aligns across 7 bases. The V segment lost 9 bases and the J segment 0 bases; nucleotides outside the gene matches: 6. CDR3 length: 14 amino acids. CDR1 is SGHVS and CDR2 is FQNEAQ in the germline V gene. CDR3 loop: CASQRGVSTDTQYF. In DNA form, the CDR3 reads TGTGCCAGTCAACGGGGGGTTAGCACAGATACGCAGTATTTT.

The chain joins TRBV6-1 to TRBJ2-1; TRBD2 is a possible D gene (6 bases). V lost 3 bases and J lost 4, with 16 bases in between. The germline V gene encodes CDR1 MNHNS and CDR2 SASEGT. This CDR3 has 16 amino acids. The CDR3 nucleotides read TGTGCCAGCAGTGAGAGCCGGGACTCAAGGTACAATGAGCAGTTCTTC. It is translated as CASSESRDSRYNEQFF.

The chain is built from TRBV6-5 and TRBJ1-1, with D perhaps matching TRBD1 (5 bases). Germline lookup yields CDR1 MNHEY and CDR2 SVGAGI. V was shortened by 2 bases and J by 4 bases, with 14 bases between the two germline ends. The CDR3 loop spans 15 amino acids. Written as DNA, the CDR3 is TGTGCCAGCAGTTACCAGGGCGGGGGAACCACTGAAGCTTTCTTT. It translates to CASSYQGGGTTEAFF.

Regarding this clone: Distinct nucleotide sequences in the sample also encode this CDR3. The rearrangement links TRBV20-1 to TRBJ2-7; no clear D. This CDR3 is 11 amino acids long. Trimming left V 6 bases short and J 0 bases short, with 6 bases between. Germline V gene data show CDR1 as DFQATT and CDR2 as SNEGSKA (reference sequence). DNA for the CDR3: TGCAGTGCAGTCAGCTCCTACGAGCAGTACTTC. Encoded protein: CSAVSSYEQYF.

As DNA, the CDR3 is TGCGCCAGCAGGGAGGGTGGACAAGAGACCCAGTACTTC. Residues: CASREGGQETQYF. V usage is TRBV10-2 and J usage is TRBJ2-5; weak D call: TRBD2 (6 bases). This CDR3 spans 13 amino acids. From germline, CDR1 is WSHSY and CDR2 SAAADI. V was pared by 6 bases and J by 2 bases, with 10 bases between.

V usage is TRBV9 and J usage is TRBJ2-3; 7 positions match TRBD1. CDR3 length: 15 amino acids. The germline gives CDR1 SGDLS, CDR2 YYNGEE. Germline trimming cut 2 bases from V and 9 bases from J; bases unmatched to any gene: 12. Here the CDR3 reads CASSVRDSASQTQYF. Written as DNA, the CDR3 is TGTGCCAGCAGCGTTAGGGACAGTGCCAGTCAGACGCAGTATTTT.

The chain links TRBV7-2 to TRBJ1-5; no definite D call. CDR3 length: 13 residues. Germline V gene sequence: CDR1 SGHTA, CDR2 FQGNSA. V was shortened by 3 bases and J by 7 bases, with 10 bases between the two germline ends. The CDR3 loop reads CASSLGLRQPQHF. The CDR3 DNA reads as TGTGCCAGCAGCTTGGGTCTAAGGCAGCCCCAGCATTTT.